The T cell receptor beta chain under discussion was sequenced for a study of cytomegalovirus exposure and HLA in healthy donors. V lost 0 bases, J lost 7 bases, and 11 bases stayed unmatched. The CDR3 consists of 17 residues. The V gene's germline CDR1 is ENHRY and CDR2 SYGVKD. The protocol was immunoSEQ multiplex PCR, while the TCRdb copy is restricted to in-frame clones and leaves out a portion. The table includes fewer than 200,000 clones, about 90% detected once. The rearrangement links TRBV10-3 to TRBJ2-1, with 8 bases lining up with TRBD2. This clonotype was obtained from a woman aged 18-29 years in good health and CMV-seropositive. The sequenced sample was PBMCs. CDR3 sequence reads: CAISESTMAGGRNEQFF. CDR3 DNA: TGTGCCATCAGTGAGTCGACGATGGCGGGGGGCCGGAATGAGCAGTTCTTC.